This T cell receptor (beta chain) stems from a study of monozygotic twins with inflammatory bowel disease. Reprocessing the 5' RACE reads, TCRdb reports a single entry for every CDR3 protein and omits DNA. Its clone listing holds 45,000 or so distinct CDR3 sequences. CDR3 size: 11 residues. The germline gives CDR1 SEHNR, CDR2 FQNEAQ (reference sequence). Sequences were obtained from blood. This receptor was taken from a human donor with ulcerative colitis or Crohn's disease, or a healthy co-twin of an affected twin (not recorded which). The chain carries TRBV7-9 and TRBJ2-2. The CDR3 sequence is CASVNRVKLFF.